This TCR beta chain was recorded in a study of blood T cell repertoires in COVID-19. Only in-frame clones appear in the TCRdb table, and some are missing; sequencing was by immunoSEQ multiplex PCR. Here the sample spans about 210,000 clones, almost 90% being singletons. This CDR3 region has 15 residues. Trimming pared 1 base from V and 1 base from J, leaving 10 bases between. The germline V gene encodes CDR1 MGHRA and CDR2 YSYEKL. The sequence was collected from a man aged 18 to 29 with active or convalescent COVID-19. The gene calls are TRBV4-1 and TRBJ1-1; D is unresolved. The specimen sequenced was peripheral blood. The CDR3 DNA reads as TGCGCCAGCAGCCAAGGTTCCTTCCCGAACACTGAAGCTTTCTTT. Its translation: CASSQGSFPNTEAFF.